This T cell receptor beta chain originates from a study of PD-1 blockade in classical Hodgkin lymphoma. Using immunoSEQ multiplex PCR, the repertoire was profiled, and TCRdb retains in-frame clones only, with some absent. The table includes 20,000 to 25,000 clones, over 80% detected once. Germline V gives CDR1 MNHEY, CDR2 SVGAGI. The V gene lost 7 bases and the J gene lost 3 bases, with 13 bases spanning the gap. The CDR3 covers 13 residues. Time point of the sample: cycle 4 day 1 (C4D1), after five to seven weeks of nivolumab. Patients all relapsed after autologous stem cell transplantation, and there was variation in brentuximab vedotin exposure. Purified CD4+ T cells were obtained from thawed PBMCs through magnetic negative selection.

Sequences were derived from CD4+ T cells from blood, sampled before the fourth cycle of nivolumab. V gene TRBV6-5 combines with J gene TRBJ2-7, with D possibly TRBD2 on 5 matching bases. The clonotype originates from a human donor with classical Hodgkin lymphoma. CDR3 in DNA: TGTGCCAGCACCTGGGAAGGGAGCTACGAGCAGTACTTC. Protein: CASTWEGSYEQYF.